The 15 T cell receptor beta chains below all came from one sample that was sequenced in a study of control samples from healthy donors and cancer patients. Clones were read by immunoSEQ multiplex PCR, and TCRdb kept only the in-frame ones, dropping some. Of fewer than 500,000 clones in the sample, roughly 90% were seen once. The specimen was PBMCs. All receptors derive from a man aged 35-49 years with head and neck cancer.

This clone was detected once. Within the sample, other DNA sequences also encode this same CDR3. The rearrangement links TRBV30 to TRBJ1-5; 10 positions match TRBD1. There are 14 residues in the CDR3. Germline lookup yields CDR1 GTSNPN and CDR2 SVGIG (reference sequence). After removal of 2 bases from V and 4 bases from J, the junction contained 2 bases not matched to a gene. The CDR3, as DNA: TGTGCCTGGAGTCCGGGACAGGGGAATCAGCCCCAGCATTTT. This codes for CAWSPGQGNQPQHF.

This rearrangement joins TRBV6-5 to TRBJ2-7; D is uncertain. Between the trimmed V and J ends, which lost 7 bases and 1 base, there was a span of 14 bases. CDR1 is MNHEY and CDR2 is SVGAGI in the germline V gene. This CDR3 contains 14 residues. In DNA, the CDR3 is TGTGCCAGCACTCCTCAGCCGGGTTCCTACGAGCAGTACTTC. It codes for CASTPQPGSYEQYF.

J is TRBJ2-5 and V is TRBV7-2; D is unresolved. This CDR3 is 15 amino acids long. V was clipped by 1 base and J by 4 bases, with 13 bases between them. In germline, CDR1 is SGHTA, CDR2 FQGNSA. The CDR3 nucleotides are TGTGCCAGCAGCTTAGAAATACCGAGAGGAGAGACCCAGTACTTC. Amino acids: CASSLEIPRGETQYF.

The CDR3 here is CASSSDTGELFF. The CDR3 nucleotides read TGTGCCAGCAGCTCCGACACCGGGGAGCTGTTTTTT. The V and J genes are TRBV7-3 and TRBJ2-2; no definite D call. Deletions cut 4 bases from V and 3 bases from J, with 3 bases between. Germline V lookup: CDR1 SGHTA, CDR2 FQGTGA. CDR3 size: 12 residues. Full variable domain (remainder filled in from reference TRBV7-3 and TRBJ2-2): GAGVSQTPSNKVTEKGKYVELRCDPISGHTALYWYRQSLGQGPEFLIYFQGTGAADDSGLPNDRFFAVRPEGSVSTLKIQRTERGDSAVYLCASSSDTGELFFGEGSRLTVL.

Written as DNA, the CDR3 is TGTGCCAGCAGTGGACTAGCGGGACCCACCGGGGAGCTGTTTTTT. Translated, it gives CASSGLAGPTGELFF. The chain uses TRBV25-1 and TRBJ2-2; the match to TRBD2 covers 11 bases. The CDR3 has 15 amino acids. CDR1 is MGHDK, CDR2 SYGVNS, per germline. Germline trimming cut 4 bases from V and 4 bases from J; bases unmatched to any gene: 2.

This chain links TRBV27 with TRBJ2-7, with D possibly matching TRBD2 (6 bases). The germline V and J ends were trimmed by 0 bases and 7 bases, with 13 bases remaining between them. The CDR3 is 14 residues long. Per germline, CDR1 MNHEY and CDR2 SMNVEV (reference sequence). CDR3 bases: TGTGCCAGCAGTTTATCGACCGGGGGAGGAGAGCAGTACTTC. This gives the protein CASSLSTGGGEQYF.

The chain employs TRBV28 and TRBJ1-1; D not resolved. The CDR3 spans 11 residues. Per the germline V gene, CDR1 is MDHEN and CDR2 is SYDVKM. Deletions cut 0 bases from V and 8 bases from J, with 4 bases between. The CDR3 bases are TGTGCCAGCAGTTTATGGGGGGAAGCTTTCTTT. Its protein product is CASSLWGEAFF.

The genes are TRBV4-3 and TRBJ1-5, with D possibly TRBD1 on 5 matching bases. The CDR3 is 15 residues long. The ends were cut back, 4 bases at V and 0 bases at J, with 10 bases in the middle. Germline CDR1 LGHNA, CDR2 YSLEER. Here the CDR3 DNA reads TGCGCCAGCAGCCTCCACAGGAATAGCAATCAGCCCCAGCATTTT. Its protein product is CASSLHRNSNQPQHF.

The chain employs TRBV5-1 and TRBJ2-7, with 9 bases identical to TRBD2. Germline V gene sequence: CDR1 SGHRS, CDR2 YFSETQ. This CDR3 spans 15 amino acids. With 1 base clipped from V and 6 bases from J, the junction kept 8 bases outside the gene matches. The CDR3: CASSLLAGELGEQYF. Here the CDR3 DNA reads TGCGCCAGCAGCTTGTTAGCGGGAGAATTGGGCGAGCAGTACTTC. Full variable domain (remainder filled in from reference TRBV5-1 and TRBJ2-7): KAGVTQTPRYLIKTRGQQVTLSCSPISGHRSVSWYQQTPGQGLQFLFEYFSETQRNKGNFPGRFSGRQFSNSRSEMNVSTLELGDSALYLCASSLLAGELGEQYFGPGTRLTVT.

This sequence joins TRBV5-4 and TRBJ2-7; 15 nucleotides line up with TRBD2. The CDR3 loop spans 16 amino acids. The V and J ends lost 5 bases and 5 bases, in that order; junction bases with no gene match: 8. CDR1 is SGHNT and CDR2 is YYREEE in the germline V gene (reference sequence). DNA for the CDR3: TGTGCCAGCAGGGGACGGACTAGCGGGGGGGACGACGAGCAGTACTTC. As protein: CASRGRTSGGDDEQYF.

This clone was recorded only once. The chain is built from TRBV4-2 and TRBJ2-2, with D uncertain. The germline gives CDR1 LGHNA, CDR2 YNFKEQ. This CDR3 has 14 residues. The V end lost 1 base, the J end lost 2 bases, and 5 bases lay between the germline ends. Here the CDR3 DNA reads TGTGCCAGCAGCCAAGGACGTAACACCGGGGAGCTGTTTTTT. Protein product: CASSQGRNTGELFF.

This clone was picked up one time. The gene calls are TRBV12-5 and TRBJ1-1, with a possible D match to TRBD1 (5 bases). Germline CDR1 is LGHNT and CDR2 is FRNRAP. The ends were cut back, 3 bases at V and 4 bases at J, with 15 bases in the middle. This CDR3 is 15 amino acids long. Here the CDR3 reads CASGLPGHPLTEAFF. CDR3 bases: TGTGCTAGTGGTTTACCGGGGCACCCCCTCACTGAAGCTTTCTTT.

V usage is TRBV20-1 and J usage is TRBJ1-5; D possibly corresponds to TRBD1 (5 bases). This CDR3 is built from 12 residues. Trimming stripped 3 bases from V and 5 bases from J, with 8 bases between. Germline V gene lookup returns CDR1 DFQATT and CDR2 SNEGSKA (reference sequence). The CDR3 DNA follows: TGCAGTGCTAGTCGGGGGGATCAGCCCCAGCATTTT. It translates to CSASRGDQPQHF.

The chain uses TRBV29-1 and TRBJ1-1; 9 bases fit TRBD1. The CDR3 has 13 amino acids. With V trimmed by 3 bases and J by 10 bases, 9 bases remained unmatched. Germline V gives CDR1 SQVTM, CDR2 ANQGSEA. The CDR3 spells CSVEETGGSGAFF. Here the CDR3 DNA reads TGCAGCGTTGAGGAGACAGGGGGTTCGGGAGCTTTCTTT. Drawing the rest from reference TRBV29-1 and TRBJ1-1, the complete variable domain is SAVISQKPSRDICQRGTSLTIQCQVDSQVTMMFWYRQQPGQSLTLIATANQGSEATYESGFVIDKFPISRPNLTFSTLTVSNMSPEDSSIYLCSVEETGGSGAFFGQGTRLTVV.

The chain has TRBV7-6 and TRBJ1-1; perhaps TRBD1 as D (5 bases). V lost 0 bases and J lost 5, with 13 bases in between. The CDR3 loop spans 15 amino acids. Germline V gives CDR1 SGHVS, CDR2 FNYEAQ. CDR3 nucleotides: TGTGCCAGCAGCTTAGCGGGGGAAGGTGGAACTGAAGCTTTCTTT. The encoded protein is CASSLAGEGGTEAFF. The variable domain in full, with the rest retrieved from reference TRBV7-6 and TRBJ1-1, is GAGVSQSPRYKVTKRGQDVALRCDPISGHVSLYWYRQALGQGPEFLTYFNYEAQQDKSGLPNDRFSAERPEGSISTLTIQRTEQRDSAMYRCASSLAGEGGTEAFFGQGTRLTVV.